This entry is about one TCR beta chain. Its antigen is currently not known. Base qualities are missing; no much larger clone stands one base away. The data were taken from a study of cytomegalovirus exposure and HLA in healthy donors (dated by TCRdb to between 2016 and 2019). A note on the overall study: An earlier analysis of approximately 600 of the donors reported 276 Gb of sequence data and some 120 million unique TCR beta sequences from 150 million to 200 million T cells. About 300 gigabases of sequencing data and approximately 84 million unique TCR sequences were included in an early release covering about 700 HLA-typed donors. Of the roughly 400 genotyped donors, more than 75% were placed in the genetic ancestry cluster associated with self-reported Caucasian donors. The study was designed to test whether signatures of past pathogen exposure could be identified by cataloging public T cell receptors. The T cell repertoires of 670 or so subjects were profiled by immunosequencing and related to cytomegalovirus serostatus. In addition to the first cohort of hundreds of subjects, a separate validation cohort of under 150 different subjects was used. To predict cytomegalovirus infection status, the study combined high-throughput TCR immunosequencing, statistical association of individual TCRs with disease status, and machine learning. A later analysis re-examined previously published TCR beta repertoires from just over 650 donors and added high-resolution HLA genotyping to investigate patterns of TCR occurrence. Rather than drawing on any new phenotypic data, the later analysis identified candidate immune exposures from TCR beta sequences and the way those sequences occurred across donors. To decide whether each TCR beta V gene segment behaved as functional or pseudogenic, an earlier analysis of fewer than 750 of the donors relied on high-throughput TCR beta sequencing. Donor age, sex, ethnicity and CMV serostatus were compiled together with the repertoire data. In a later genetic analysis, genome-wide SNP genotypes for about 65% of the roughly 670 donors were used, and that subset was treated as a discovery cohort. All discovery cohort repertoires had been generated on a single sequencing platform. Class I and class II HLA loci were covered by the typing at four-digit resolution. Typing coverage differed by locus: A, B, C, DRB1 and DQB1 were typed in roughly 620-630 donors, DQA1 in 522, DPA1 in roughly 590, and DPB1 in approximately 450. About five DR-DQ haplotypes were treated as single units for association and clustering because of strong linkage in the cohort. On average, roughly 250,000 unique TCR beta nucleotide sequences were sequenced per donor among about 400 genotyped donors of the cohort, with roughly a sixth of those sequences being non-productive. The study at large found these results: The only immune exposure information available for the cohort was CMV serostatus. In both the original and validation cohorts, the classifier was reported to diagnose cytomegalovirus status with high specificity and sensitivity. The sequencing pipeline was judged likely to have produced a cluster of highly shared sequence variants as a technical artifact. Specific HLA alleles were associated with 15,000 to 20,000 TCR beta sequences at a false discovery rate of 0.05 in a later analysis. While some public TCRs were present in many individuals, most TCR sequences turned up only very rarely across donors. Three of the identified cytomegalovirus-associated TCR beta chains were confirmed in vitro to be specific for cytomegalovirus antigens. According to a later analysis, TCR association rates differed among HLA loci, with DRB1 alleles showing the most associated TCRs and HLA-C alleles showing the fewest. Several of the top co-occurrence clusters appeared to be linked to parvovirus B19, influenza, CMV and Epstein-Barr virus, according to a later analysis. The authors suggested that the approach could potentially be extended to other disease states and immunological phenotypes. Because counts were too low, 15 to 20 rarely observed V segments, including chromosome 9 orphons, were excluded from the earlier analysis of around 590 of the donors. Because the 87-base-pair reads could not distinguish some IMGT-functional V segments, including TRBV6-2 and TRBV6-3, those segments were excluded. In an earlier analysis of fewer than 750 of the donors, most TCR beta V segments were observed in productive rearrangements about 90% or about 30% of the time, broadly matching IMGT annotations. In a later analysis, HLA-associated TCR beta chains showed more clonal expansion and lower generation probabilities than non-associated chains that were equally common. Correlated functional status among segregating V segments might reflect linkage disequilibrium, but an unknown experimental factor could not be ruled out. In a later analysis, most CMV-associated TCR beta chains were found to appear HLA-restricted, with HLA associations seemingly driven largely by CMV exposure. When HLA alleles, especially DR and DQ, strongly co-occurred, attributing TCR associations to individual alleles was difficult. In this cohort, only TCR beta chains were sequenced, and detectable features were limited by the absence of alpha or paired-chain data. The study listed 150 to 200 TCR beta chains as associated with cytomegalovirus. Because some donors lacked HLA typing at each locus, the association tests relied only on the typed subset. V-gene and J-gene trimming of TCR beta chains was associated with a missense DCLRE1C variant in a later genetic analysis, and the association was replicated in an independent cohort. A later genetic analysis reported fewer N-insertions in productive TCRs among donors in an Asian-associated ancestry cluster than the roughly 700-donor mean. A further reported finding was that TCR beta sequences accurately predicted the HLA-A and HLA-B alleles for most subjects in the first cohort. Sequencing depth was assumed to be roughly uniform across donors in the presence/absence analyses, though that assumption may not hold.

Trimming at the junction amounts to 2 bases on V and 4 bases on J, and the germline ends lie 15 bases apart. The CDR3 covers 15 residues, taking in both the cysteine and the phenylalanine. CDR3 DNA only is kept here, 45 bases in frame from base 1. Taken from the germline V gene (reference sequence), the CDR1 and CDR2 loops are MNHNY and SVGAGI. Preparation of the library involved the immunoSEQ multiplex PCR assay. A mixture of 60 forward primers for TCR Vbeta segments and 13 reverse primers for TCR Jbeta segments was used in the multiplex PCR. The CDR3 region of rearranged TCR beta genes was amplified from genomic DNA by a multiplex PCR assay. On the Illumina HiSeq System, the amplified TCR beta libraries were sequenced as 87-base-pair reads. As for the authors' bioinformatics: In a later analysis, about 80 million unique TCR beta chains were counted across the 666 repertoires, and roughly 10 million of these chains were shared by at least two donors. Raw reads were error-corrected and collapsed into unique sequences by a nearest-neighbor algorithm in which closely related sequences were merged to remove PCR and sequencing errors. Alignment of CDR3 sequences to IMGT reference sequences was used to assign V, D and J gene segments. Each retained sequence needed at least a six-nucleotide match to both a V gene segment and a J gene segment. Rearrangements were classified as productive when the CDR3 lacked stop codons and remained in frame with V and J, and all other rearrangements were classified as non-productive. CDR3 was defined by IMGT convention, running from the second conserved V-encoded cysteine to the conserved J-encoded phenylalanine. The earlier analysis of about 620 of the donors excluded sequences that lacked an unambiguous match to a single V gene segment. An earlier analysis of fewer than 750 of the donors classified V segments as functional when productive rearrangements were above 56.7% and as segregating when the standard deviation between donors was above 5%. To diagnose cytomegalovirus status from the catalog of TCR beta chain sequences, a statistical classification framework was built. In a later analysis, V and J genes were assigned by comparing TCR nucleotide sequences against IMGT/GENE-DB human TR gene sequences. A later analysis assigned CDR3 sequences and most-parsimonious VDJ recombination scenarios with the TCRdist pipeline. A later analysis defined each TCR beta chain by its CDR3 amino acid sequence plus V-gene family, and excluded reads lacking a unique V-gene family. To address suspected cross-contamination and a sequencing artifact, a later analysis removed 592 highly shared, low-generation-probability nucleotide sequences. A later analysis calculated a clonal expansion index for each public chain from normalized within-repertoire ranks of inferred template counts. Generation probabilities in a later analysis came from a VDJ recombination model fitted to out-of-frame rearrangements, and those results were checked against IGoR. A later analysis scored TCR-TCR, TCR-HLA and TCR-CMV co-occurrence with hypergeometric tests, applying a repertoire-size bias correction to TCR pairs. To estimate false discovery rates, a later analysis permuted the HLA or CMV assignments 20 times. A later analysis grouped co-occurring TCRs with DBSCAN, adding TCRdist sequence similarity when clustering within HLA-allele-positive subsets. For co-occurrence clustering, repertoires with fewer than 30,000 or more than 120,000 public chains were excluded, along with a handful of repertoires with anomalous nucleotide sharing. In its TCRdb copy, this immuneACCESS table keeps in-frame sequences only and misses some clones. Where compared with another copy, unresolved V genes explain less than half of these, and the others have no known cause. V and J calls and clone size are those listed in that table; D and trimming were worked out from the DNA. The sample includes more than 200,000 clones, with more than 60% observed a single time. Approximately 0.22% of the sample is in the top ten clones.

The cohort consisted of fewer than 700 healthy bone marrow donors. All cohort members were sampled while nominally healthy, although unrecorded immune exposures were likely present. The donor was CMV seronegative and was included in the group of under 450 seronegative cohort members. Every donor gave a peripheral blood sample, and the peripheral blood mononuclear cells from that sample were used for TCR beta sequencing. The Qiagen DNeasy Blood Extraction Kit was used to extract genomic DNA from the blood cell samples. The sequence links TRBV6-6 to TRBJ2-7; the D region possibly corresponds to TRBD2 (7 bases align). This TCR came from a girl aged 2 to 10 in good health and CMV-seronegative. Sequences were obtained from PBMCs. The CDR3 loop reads CASSYEEGGVYEQYF. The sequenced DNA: TGTGCCAGCAGTTACGAGGAGGGGGGGGTATACGAGCAGTACTTC.